These T cell receptor beta chains were read from a single sample in a study of PD-1 and CTLA-4 blockade in melanoma. Here immunoSEQ multiplex PCR was the method, and the copy in TCRdb shows in-frame clones only, minus some. The sample lists tens of thousands of clones; 88% were seen once. The material sequenced was CD8+ T cells from peripheral blood, taken before anti-PD-1 treatment. The source of these receptors is a human donor with melanoma. Each CDR3 is given with its conserved first and last residue. The order of the fields is D gene, J gene, clone size, V gene, CDR3 protein, CDR3 DNA. A D gene is named only where the DNA matches it firmly. The listing skips clone size in some rows; elsewhere it reads once, few, many or a size class.

d_call: NA
j_call: TRBJ2-7
clone_size: NA
v_call: TRBV2
cdr3_aa: CASSAVISYEQYF
cdr3_nt: TGTGCCAGCAGCGCGGTTATCTCCTACGAGCAGTACTTC

d_call: NA
j_call: TRBJ1-2
clone_size: once
v_call: TRBV5-8
cdr3_aa: CASSLESRGGGYGYTF
cdr3_nt: TGTGCCAGCAGCTTGGAGTCTCGGGGAGGGGGCTATGGCTACACCTTC

d_call: NA
j_call: TRBJ2-5
clone_size: NA
v_call: TRBV11-3
cdr3_aa: CASSPRGAGETQYF
cdr3_nt: TGTGCCAGCAGCCCTCGAGGGGCAGGAGAGACCCAGTACTTC

d_call: TRBD1
j_call: TRBJ2-7
clone_size: NA
v_call: TRBV28
cdr3_aa: CASSWSGTGREQYF
cdr3_nt: TGTGCCAGCAGTTGGAGTGGGACAGGCCGCGAGCAGTACTTC

d_call: TRBD1
j_call: TRBJ1-2
clone_size: NA
v_call: TRBV19
cdr3_aa: CASTLGAGGANGYTF
cdr3_nt: TGTGCCAGTACCCTGGGGGCAGGGGGCGCAAATGGCTACACCTTC

d_call: NA
j_call: TRBJ2-6
clone_size: once
v_call: TRBV9
cdr3_aa: CASSVNSGANVLTF
cdr3_nt: TGTGCCAGCAGCGTGAACTCTGGGGCCAACGTCCTGACTTTC

d_call: NA
j_call: TRBJ2-1
clone_size: once
v_call: TRBV6-5
cdr3_aa: CASEGRGPDEQFF
cdr3_nt: TGTGCCAGCGAAGGGCGGGGGCCCGATGAGCAGTTCTTC

d_call: NA
j_call: TRBJ2-7
clone_size: NA
v_call: TRBV7-2
cdr3_aa: CASSSWASPNYEQYF
cdr3_nt: TGTGCCAGCAGCTCATGGGCAAGCCCCAACTACGAGCAGTACTTC

d_call: NA
j_call: TRBJ1-2
clone_size: NA
v_call: TRBV29-1
cdr3_aa: CSVEGLNYGYTF
cdr3_nt: TGCAGCGTTGAGGGGCTGAACTATGGCTACACCTTC

d_call: NA
j_call: TRBJ1-2
clone_size: NA
v_call: TRBV6-1
cdr3_aa: CASSEGTFSNYGYTF
cdr3_nt: TGTGCCAGCAGTGAAGGGACATTTTCTAACTATGGCTACACCTTC

d_call: NA
j_call: TRBJ1-5
clone_size: NA
v_call: TRBV19
cdr3_aa: CASSMVRLNQPQHF
cdr3_nt: TGTGCCAGTAGTATGGTGAGGTTAAATCAGCCCCAGCATTTT

d_call: TRBD2
j_call: TRBJ2-1
clone_size: NA
v_call: TRBV29-1
cdr3_aa: CSVEGLGLAGTYNEQFF
cdr3_nt: TGCAGCGTTGAAGGGTTGGGACTAGCGGGGACTTACAATGAGCAGTTCTTC

d_call: TRBD1
j_call: TRBJ1-1
clone_size: NA
v_call: TRBV28
cdr3_aa: CASSGLTGLNTEAFF
cdr3_nt: TGTGCCAGCAGTGGGTTGACAGGGTTGAACACTGAAGCTTTCTTT

d_call: NA
j_call: TRBJ2-7
clone_size: NA
v_call: TRBV7-2
cdr3_aa: CASSPSGPYEQYF
cdr3_nt: TGTGCCAGCAGCCCCTCCGGGCCCTACGAGCAGTACTTC

d_call: NA
j_call: TRBJ1-1
clone_size: NA
v_call: TRBV6-6
cdr3_aa: CASSPGEGAFF
cdr3_nt: TGTGCCAGCAGTCCGGGAGAGGGAGCTTTCTTT

d_call: NA
j_call: TRBJ1-3
clone_size: NA
v_call: TRBV4-2
cdr3_aa: CASSQDQGHLYF
cdr3_nt: TGTGCCAGCAGCCAAGATCAGGGGCACCTATATTTT

d_call: NA
j_call: TRBJ2-7
clone_size: NA
v_call: TRBV27
cdr3_aa: CASSPGTRGYEQYF
cdr3_nt: TGTGCCAGCAGTCCTGGGACTCGAGGCTACGAGCAGTACTTC

d_call: NA
j_call: TRBJ1-5
clone_size: few
v_call: TRBV3-1/TRBV3-2
cdr3_aa: CASSLALVGVSQPQHF
cdr3_nt: TGTGCCAGCAGCCTAGCATTGGTGGGGGTCAGTCAGCCCCAGCATTTT

d_call: NA
j_call: TRBJ2-1
clone_size: NA
v_call: TRBV2
cdr3_aa: CASSNPGERSYNEQFF
cdr3_nt: TGTGCCAGCAGTAACCCCGGCGAGAGGTCCTACAATGAGCAGTTCTTC

d_call: NA
j_call: TRBJ2-1
clone_size: NA
v_call: TRBV7-2
cdr3_aa: CASSLGNEQFF
cdr3_nt: TGTGCCAGCAGCTTAGGTAATGAGCAGTTCTTC